This T cell receptor (beta chain) derives from a study of OX40 agonist ivuxolimab in advanced cancers. In the study overall: The group had a mean age of 60 years, ranged from roughly 20 to 79, and was around 86% male. Study-level points and caveats: The CD4+ and CD8+ T cells in the blood had expanded clonally by week 6 at 0.1 to 3.0 mg/kg.

This CDR3 comprises 16 residues. Germline V gene sequence: CDR1 SGDLS, CDR2 YYNGEE. J lost 4 bases, V lost 4 bases, and 9 bases had no gene match. Of note for this clone: Antigen unknown.

Some clones are missing from TCRdb's copy, which holds only in-frame ones; the method was immunoSEQ multiplex PCR. The sample includes 7,500 to 9,500 clones, approximately 70% of them seen just once. Sequenced material: CD4+ or CD8+ T cells sorted from blood, taken in a trial of the OX40 agonist ivuxolimab. The chain is built from TRBV9 and TRBJ2-1, with TRBD2 matching 9 bases. The sequence derives from an adult with an advanced solid tumor such as melanoma, head and neck, liver or kidney cancer. The CDR3 loop is CASSPPIAGDYNEQFF. The DNA for the CDR3 is TGTGCCAGCAGCCCCCCTATAGCGGGAGATTACAATGAGCAGTTCTTC.